The 10 T cell receptor beta chains presented below share a single source sample, sequenced in a study of T cell responses to AZD1222 COVID-19 vaccine. The assay was immunoSEQ multiplex PCR, and TCRdb's table has in-frame clones only and misses some. This repertoire shows about 140,000 clones, roughly 93% found once; its top ten account for 10% to 15%. Sequencing was performed on peripheral blood, taken after recovery from COVID-19. Receptor source: an adult who had recovered from COVID-19.

The chain carries TRBV3-1 (or the pseudogene TRBV3-2) and TRBJ2-5; 7 positions match TRBD2. The CDR3 is 16 amino acids. The germline CDR1 and CDR2 sequences are LGHDT and YNNKEL (reference sequence). With V trimmed by 4 bases and J by 1 base, 9 bases remained unmatched. CDR3 loop: CASSLSRLATQETQYF. The CDR3 coding sequence is TGTGCCAGCAGCCTATCAAGACTAGCAACCCAAGAGACCCAGTACTTC.

The genes are TRBV18 and TRBJ2-7; 7 nucleotides align to TRBD2. In germline, CDR1 is KGHSH, CDR2 LQKENI. Germline trimming cut 6 bases from V and 3 bases from J; bases unmatched to any gene: 2. The CDR3 runs 12 residues. The CDR3 DNA reads as TGTGCCAGCTCCCGGGAGGACTACGAGCAGTACTTC. Its protein product is CASSREDYEQYF. The full variable domain, with the rest looked up from reference TRBV18 and TRBJ2-7, is NAGVMQNPRHLVRRRGQEARLRCSPMKGHSHVYWYRQLPEEGLKFMVYLQKENIIDESGMPKERFSAEFPKEGPSILRIQQVVRGDSAAYFCASSREDYEQYFGPGTRLTVT.

V gene TRBV5-4 combines with J gene TRBJ2-3, with TRBD2 matching over 13 bases. The CDR3 covers 16 residues. The junction had 4 bases not matched to a gene; V was cut back by 2 bases and J by 4 bases. CDR1 and CDR2 from the germline V gene are SGHNT and YYREEE (reference sequence). CDR3 residues: CASSLRTSGGSDTQYF. CDR3 in DNA: TGTGCCAGCAGCTTAAGGACTAGCGGGGGTTCAGATACGCAGTATTTT.

This clone was seen only a few times. Other DNA sequences from this sample encode an identical CDR3 as well. V gene TRBV30 combines with J gene TRBJ1-1; D remains unclear. The V gene's germline CDR1 is GTSNPN and CDR2 SVGIG (reference sequence). Trimming removed 0 bases at V and 0 bases at J, with 2 bases between. The length of the CDR3 is 12 residues. The CDR3 nucleotides read TGTGCCTGGAGTGTAATGAACACTGAAGCTTTCTTT. Residues: CAWSVMNTEAFF.

This clone was observed a single time. CDR3 bases: TGTGCCAGCAGCTTGGGACAGGGATTTGTTAGTGAGCAGTTCTTC. It is translated as CASSLGQGFVSEQFF. The J gene is TRBJ2-1, the V gene TRBV5-4; 7 nucleotides align to TRBD1. This CDR3 spans 15 amino acids. Germline V CDR1 and CDR2: SGHNT, YYREEE (reference sequence). The ends lost 0 bases at V and 9 bases at J; junction bases unmatched: 9.

With regard to this clone: Its ends do not fully match the called genes, so a read error is possible. The genes are TRBV6-5 and TRBJ1-3; D is undetermined. CDR3 length: 13 residues. Germline V gene data show CDR1 as MNHEY and CDR2 as SVGAGI. CDR3 DNA: TGCGCCAGCAGTTACTCCGGGCGGAGCACCATATATTTT. It specifies CASSYSGRSTIYF.

Comments on this clone: Other nucleotide sequences from this sample produce the same CDR3. This chain connects TRBV5-1 to TRBJ2-5, with unresolved D. The CDR3 covers 14 residues. V was pared by 0 bases and J by 2 bases, with 8 bases between. Germline assignment: CDR1 SGHRS and CDR2 YFSETQ. The CDR3 DNA follows: TGCGCCAGCAGCTTGGGGGCAGCACAAGAGACCCAGTACTTC. Translation: CASSLGAAQETQYF.

This chain connects TRBV6-5 to TRBJ2-1; D ambiguous. The CDR3 loop spans 13 amino acids. Trimming pared 6 bases from V and 4 bases from J, leaving 10 bases between. From germline, CDR1 is MNHEY and CDR2 SVGAGI. This chain's CDR3 is CASRANKYNEQFF. CDR3 nucleotides: TGTGCCAGCAGAGCTAACAAGTACAATGAGCAGTTCTTC.

This clone was counted once. The chain joins TRBV3-1 (or the pseudogene TRBV3-2) to TRBJ1-2, with 8 bases lining up with TRBD1. Germline lookup yields CDR1 LGHDT and CDR2 YNNKEL (reference sequence). This CDR3 region has 15 residues. After removal of 0 bases from V and 6 bases from J, the junction contained 6 bases not matched to a gene. The CDR3 protein is CASSQDYRQGHGYTF. Written as DNA, the CDR3 is TGTGCCAGCAGCCAAGATTACCGACAGGGGCATGGCTACACCTTC.

The CDR3 DNA reads as TGTGCCAGCAGGGACAGGGGAATTTCACCCCTCCACTTT. It is translated as CASRDRGISPLHF. V usage is TRBV12-3 or TRBV12-4 and J usage is TRBJ1-6, with TRBD1 matching over 9 bases. With V trimmed by 6 bases and J by 9 bases, 3 bases remained unmatched. This CDR3 spans 13 amino acids.